Below are 26 T cell receptor beta chains sequenced from a single sample in a study of T cells in Graves' hyperthyroidism and ophthalmopathy. RNA transcripts were the template for amplifying TCR beta CDR3 regions. HTBI primers were used for first-round RT-PCR of the TCR CDR3. MiXCR, run by TCRdb on the multiplex PCR reads, gives a single entry per CDR3 protein. This sample carries over 150,000 distinct CDR3 sequences, 17% of them seen once, and the ten largest clones take about half. Specimen: blood. These receptors originate from a woman between 45 and 60 years old with Graves' hyperthyroidism.

This clonotype was seen many times. CDR3 bases: TGCGCCAGCCGGACGTTGGGGGAAACTGAAGCTTTCTTT. As protein: CASRTLGETEAFF. The chain uses TRBV5-1 and TRBJ1-1; a possible D gene is TRBD1 (5 bases). The V gene's germline CDR1 is SGHRS and CDR2 YFSETQ. V lost 7 bases and J lost 5, with 15 bases in between. This CDR3 comprises 13 residues.

The sample holds many counts of this clonotype. V usage is TRBV19 and J usage is TRBJ2-7; D is tentatively TRBD1 or TRBD2 (5 bases each). The CDR3 contains 15 residues. V was shortened by 5 bases and J by 1 base, with 15 bases between the two germline ends. Germline lookup yields CDR1 LNHDA and CDR2 SQIVND (reference sequence). The CDR3 DNA reads as TGTGCCAGTAGTCCCGGGGACCGCGGTTCCTACGAGCAGTACTTC. It codes for CASSPGDRGSYEQYF.

Remarks on this clonotype: A read error is possible here, since a much larger clone lies one base away. The rearrangement uses TRBV20-1 and TRBJ1-1; D is ambiguous. The CDR3 length is 13 residues. Germline lookup yields CDR1 DFQATT and CDR2 SNEGSKA (reference sequence). The CDR3 is CSTRVPRGAEAFF. The CDR3 DNA reads TGCAGTACTAGAGTCCCCCGAGGTGCTGAAGCTTTCTTT.

This sequence joins TRBV29-1 and TRBJ1-2; D might be TRBD1 (6 bases). This CDR3 has 14 residues. V was shortened by 6 bases and J by 0 bases, with 14 bases between the two germline ends. Germline CDR1 SQVTM, CDR2 ANQGSEA. The CDR3 here is CSVAGESANYGYTF. The CDR3 nucleotides read TGCAGCGTCGCAGGGGAATCGGCTAACTATGGCTACACCTTC.

This clonotype was detected many times. The V call is TRBV30, the J call TRBJ2-3; TRBD2 is a possible D gene (5 bases). The CDR3 consists of 12 residues. V shed 3 bases and J shed 6 bases, with 10 bases lying between them. Germline V lookup: CDR1 GTSNPN, CDR2 SVGIG (reference sequence). DNA of the CDR3: TGTGCCTGGAGCGCGTTAGCGGATACGCAGTATTTT. Translating gives CAWSALADTQYF.

This rearrangement joins TRBV12-3 or TRBV12-4 to TRBJ1-1, with TRBD1 as a possible D gene (6 bases). V was shortened by 2 bases and J by 1 base, with 23 bases between the two germline ends. The CDR3 spans 19 residues. This CDR3 reads CASSLWWETGKGANTEAFF. The CDR3, as DNA: TGTGCCAGCAGTTTATGGTGGGAAACAGGGAAAGGGGCGAACACTGAAGCTTTCTTT.

The rearrangement uses TRBV9 and TRBJ2-7, with D perhaps TRBD1 or TRBD2 (6 bases each). This CDR3 region has 16 residues. Looked up from germline, CDR1 is SGDLS and CDR2 is YYNGEE. Deletions cut 4 bases from V and 4 bases from J, with 21 bases between. CDR3 DNA: TGTGCCAGCAGCTCCATGAGTGGCGGAGGGGGGTACGAGCAGTACTTC. Its translation: CASSSMSGGGGYEQYF.

This clonotype was recorded at least ten times. J is TRBJ2-1 and V is TRBV7-2; D is perhaps TRBD1 (5 bases). This CDR3 is built from 18 residues. Per the germline V gene, CDR1 is SGHTA and CDR2 is FQGNSA. Trimming removed 1 base from V and 0 bases from J, with 16 bases in between. CDR3 protein: CASSLVSLGRASYNEQFF. CDR3 sequence (DNA): TGTGCCAGCAGCTTAGTATCTCTGGGCAGGGCCTCCTACAATGAGCAGTTCTTC. Complete variable domain (other parts from reference TRBV7-2 and TRBJ2-1): GAGVSQSPSNKVTEKGKDVELRCDPISGHTALYWYRQSLGQGLEFLIYFQGNSAPDKSGLPSDRFSAERTGGSVSTLTIQRTQQEDSAVYLCASSLVSLGRASYNEQFFGPGTRLTVL.

This clonotype occurred many times. This rearrangement joins TRBV24-1 to TRBJ2-1, with TRBD2 identical over 13 bases. Germline values: CDR1 KGHDR, CDR2 SFDVKD. CDR3 length: 15 amino acids. The trim removed 5 bases at V and 8 bases at J, leaving 5 bases unmatched. CDR3 sequence (DNA): TGTGCCACCAGTGGGACTAGCGGGAGTGTCCATGAGCAGTTCTTC. This translates into CATSGTSGSVHEQFF.

This clonotype was seen only a few times. The chain combines TRBV19 with TRBJ1-5, with 8 bases fitting TRBD1. The CDR3 is 16 residues long. Trimming removed 5 bases from V and 3 bases from J; junction bases left unmatched: 9. CDR1 LNHDA and CDR2 SQIVND come from the germline V gene (reference sequence). The CDR3 nucleotides are TGTGCCAGTAGTCCCTTCCTGACAGGGGACAATCAGCCCCAGCATTTT. Protein sequence: CASSPFLTGDNQPQHF.

This clonotype was detected ten times or more. The CDR3 sequence is CAWKVGDSHPFAFF. CDR3 bases: TGTGCCTGGAAGGTGGGGGACAGTCACCCCTTTGCCTTCTTT. J is TRBJ1-1 and V is TRBV30, with 7 bases aligning to TRBD1. The CDR3 is 14 residues long. J gave up 14 bases and V 4 bases, and 19 bases lay outside the gene matches. Germline CDR1 and CDR2: GTSNPN and SVGIG (reference sequence).

This clonotype was picked up many times. The chain recombines TRBV28 with TRBJ1-4, with D hard to call. V dropped 4 bases and J dropped 7 bases, with 16 bases sitting between them. This CDR3 is 15 amino acids long. The germline CDR1 and CDR2 sequences are MDHEN and SYDVKM. The CDR3 sequence is CASSSTAEGLEKLFF. CDR3 sequence (DNA): TGTGCCAGCAGTTCAACAGCGGAGGGCCTTGAAAAACTGTTTTTT.

At least ten counts were recorded for this clonotype. This chain links TRBV4-2 with TRBJ2-3; TRBD2 agrees at 9 bases. The CDR3 has 16 residues. J gave up 3 bases and V 1 base, and 5 bases lay outside the gene matches. CDR1 and CDR2 from the germline V gene are LGHNA and YNFKEQ. This chain's CDR3 is CASSQGGGGGTDTQYF. The CDR3 nucleotides are TGTGCCAGCAGCCAAGGGGGCGGGGGGGGAACAGATACGCAGTATTTT.

This clonotype appeared a single time. The V gene is TRBV14, the J gene TRBJ2-7; D is possibly TRBD1 (5 bases). Trimming cost V 1 base and J 8 bases, with 9 bases left between them. This CDR3 is built from 12 residues. Germline V CDR1 and CDR2: SGHDN, FVKESK. CDR3 loop: CASSQARDQQYF. As DNA, the CDR3 is TGTGCCAGCAGCCAAGCCAGGGATCAGCAGTACTTC.

This clonotype was recorded at least ten times. The rearrangement uses TRBV11-2 and TRBJ1-2; D uncertain. Trimming took off 0 bases at V and 1 base at J, with 9 bases between the two ends. CDR3 length: 15 residues. CDR1 is SGHAT, CDR2 FQNNGV, per germline. The CDR3 is CASSLDRGNNYGYTF. The DNA for the CDR3 is TGTGCCAGCAGCTTAGATCGAGGGAATAACTATGGCTACACCTTC.

The sample holds a few counts of this clonotype. The chain couples TRBV25-1 to TRBJ2-1; D may be TRBD2 (6 bases). The germline V and J ends were trimmed by 3 bases and 6 bases, with 15 bases remaining between them. The CDR3 has 15 residues. Germline loops: CDR1 MGHDK, CDR2 SYGVNS. The CDR3 reads CASSERGHLANEQFF. The CDR3 DNA sequence: TGTGCCAGCAGTGAGCGGGGCCACCTCGCCAATGAGCAGTTCTTC.

This clonotype was counted between two and nine times. This chain connects TRBV19 to TRBJ1-5; unclear D gene. CDR1 LNHDA and CDR2 SQIVND come from the germline V gene (reference sequence). The V end lost 1 base, the J end lost 5 bases, and 12 bases lay between the germline ends. CDR3 length equals 15 residues. The CDR3 here is CASSIANPLYQPQHF. For the CDR3, the DNA is TGTGCCAGTAGTATAGCCAACCCCCTTTATCAGCCCCAGCATTTT.

This clonotype was seen only once. A much larger clone sits a single nucleotide away, making a read error possible. The chain has TRBV6-5 and TRBJ2-2, with 8 bases fitting TRBD1. The tail of the sequence fits TRBJ1-1 better, so the J call may be wrong. Germline loops: CDR1 MNHEY, CDR2 SVGAGI. The CDR3 has 14 amino acids. Here the CDR3 reads CASRPQGGNTGAFF. CDR3 sequence (DNA): TGTGCCAGCAGACCACAGGGGGGGAACACTGGAGCTTTCTTT.

The V and J genes are TRBV7-9 and TRBJ1-1, with D hard to call. Germline V gene lookup returns CDR1 SEHNR and CDR2 FQNEAQ (reference sequence). The CDR3 length is 14 residues. The V end was cut by 5 bases, the J end by 4 bases, with 14 bases between. CDR3 coding DNA: TGTGCCAGCAGCCCTACAAGAGAAAGCACTGAAGCTTTCTTT. This gives the protein CASSPTRESTEAFF.

This clonotype appeared a few times. This chain uses TRBV29-1 with TRBJ1-1; D is undetermined. V lost 2 bases to trimming and J lost 2 bases, with 15 bases between them. Germline loops: CDR1 SQVTM, CDR2 ANQGSEA. CDR3 size: 15 residues. The CDR3 region is CSVETMPAANTEAFF. CDR3 in DNA: TGCAGCGTTGAAACCATGCCTGCCGCTAACACTGAAGCTTTCTTT.

The chain is built from TRBV28 and TRBJ1-5, with D possibly TRBD1 on 5 matching bases. The germline V gene encodes CDR1 MDHEN and CDR2 SYDVKM. The CDR3 length is 16 residues. The germline V and J ends were trimmed by 5 bases and 0 bases, with 14 bases remaining between them. Here the CDR3 reads CASSPRDQHSNQPQHF. As DNA, the CDR3 is TGTGCCAGCAGTCCCCGGGACCAGCATAGCAATCAGCCCCAGCATTTT.

This clonotype came up many times. The chain recombines TRBV29-1 with TRBJ1-1, with D possibly matching TRBD1 (5 bases). V lost 3 bases, J lost 1 base, and 21 bases lay in between. The V gene's germline CDR1 is SQVTM and CDR2 ANQGSEA. There are 17 residues in the CDR3. DNA of the CDR3: TGCAGCGTTGATACGGTGGGTTCTGGACACAAGAACACTGAAGCTTTCTTT. Translating gives CSVDTVGSGHKNTEAFF.

The V and J genes are TRBV30 and TRBJ1-2; TRBD1 aligns across 10 bases. Germline values: CDR1 GTSNPN, CDR2 SVGIG (reference sequence). Losses at the gene ends were 5 bases for V and 12 bases for J; bases not matched to a gene: 18. This CDR3 has 15 residues. The CDR3 reads CAWDFWDRGMWGHTF. The CDR3 DNA sequence: TGTGCCTGGGACTTTTGGGACAGGGGAATGTGGGGCCACACCTTC.

This clonotype was seen repeatedly, ten times or more. The CDR3, as DNA: TGCGCCAGCAGCCTAGGGACGGACAACTATGGCTACACCTTC. It codes for CASSLGTDNYGYTF. The gene calls are TRBV5-1 and TRBJ1-2; tentative D call: TRBD1 (5 bases). CDR1 and CDR2 (germline): SGHRS, YFSETQ. The CDR3 is made up of 14 amino acids. Trimming took 4 bases from V and 2 from J, leaving 12 bases between them.

This clonotype appeared many times. V and J are TRBV12-3 or TRBV12-4 and TRBJ1-2, with D tentatively TRBD1 (6 bases). This CDR3 contains 16 residues. Trimming took 5 bases from V and 6 from J, leaving 22 bases between them. CDR3 sequence reads: CASSANEGGATDGYTF. In DNA, the CDR3 is TGTGCCAGCAGTGCAAACGAGGGGGGTGCCACCGATGGCTACACCTTC.

This clonotype was observed a few times. The chain joins TRBV28 to TRBJ1-2; TRBD1 is a possible D gene (5 bases). V was shortened by 10 bases and J by 3 bases, with 18 bases between the two germline ends. Germline V gene sequence: CDR1 MDHEN, CDR2 SYDVKM. The CDR3 runs to 14 residues. The CDR3 DNA is TGTGCCACCAGGCCGGGGCCGCGGGACTATGGCTACACCTTC. Translation gives CATRPGPRDYGYTF.